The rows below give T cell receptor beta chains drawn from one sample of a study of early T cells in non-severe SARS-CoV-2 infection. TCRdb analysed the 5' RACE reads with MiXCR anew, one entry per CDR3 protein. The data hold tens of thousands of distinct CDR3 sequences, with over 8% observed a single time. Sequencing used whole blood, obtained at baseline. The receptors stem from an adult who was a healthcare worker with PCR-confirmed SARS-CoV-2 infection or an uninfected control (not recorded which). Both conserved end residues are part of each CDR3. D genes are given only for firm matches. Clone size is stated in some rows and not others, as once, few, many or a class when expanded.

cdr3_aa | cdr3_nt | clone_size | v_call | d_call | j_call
CSASPLASGNYEQYF | TGCAGTGCTAGCCCCCTAGCGAGCGGTAACTACGAGCAGTACTTC | NA | TRBV20-1 | NA | TRBJ2-7
CASRSAVLAEGDTQYF | TGCGCCAGCAGATCTGCGGTTCTAGCGGAGGGCGATACGCAGTATTTT | NA | TRBV5-1 | TRBD2 | TRBJ2-3
CSGRQGGIAFF | TGCAGCGGTCGACAGGGGGGTATAGCTTTCTTT | many | TRBV29-1 | TRBD1 | TRBJ1-1
CSARRDYEAFF | TGCAGTGCTAGACGGGACTACGAAGCTTTCTTT | NA | TRBV20-1 | NA | TRBJ1-1
CASSNGYEQYF | TGCGCCAGCAGCAACGGCTACGAGCAGTACTTC | many | TRBV10-2 | NA | TRBJ2-7
CASSYLDSPSTDTQYF | TGTGCCAGCAGTTACTTAGACAGTCCTAGCACAGATACGCAGTATTTT | NA | TRBV6-6 | NA | TRBJ2-3
CSVEQTSGGHEHYNEQFF | TGCAGCGTTGAACAGACTAGCGGGGGCCACGAACACTACAATGAGCAGTTCTTC | few | TRBV29-1 | TRBD2 | TRBJ2-1
CASSLDPQSSYNEQFF | TGTGCCAGCAGCTTAGATCCTCAGAGCTCCTACAATGAGCAGTTCTTC | few | TRBV11-3 | NA | TRBJ2-1
CASSVESGRTGELFF | TGTGCCAGCAGCGTAGAAAGCGGGAGGACCGGGGAGCTGTTTTTT | NA | TRBV9 | TRBD2 | TRBJ2-2
CASSPTSTGGADTQYF | TGTGCCAGCTCACCTACCTCGACGGGGGGGGCAGATACGCAGTATTTT | few | TRBV18 | TRBD2 | TRBJ2-3
CASSFGATTGALPSETQYF | TGCGCCAGCAGCTTTGGGGCGACTACAGGGGCGCTCCCATCGGAGACCCAGTACTTC | many | TRBV5-1 | TRBD1 | TRBJ2-5
CAMGTGGYEQYF | TGTGCCATGGGGACAGGGGGGTACGAGCAGTACTTC | NA | TRBV10-3 | TRBD1 | TRBJ2-7
CASNEGTGLDTEAFF | TGTGCCAGCAACGAGGGGACAGGTCTAGACACTGAAGCTTTCTTT | many | TRBV2 | TRBD1 | TRBJ1-1
CASSFAGIPDTQYF | TGTGCCAGCAGCTTTGCGGGGATTCCAGATACGCAGTATTTT | few | TRBV7-9 | NA | TRBJ2-3
CSAKDRSWEQYF | TGCAGTGCCAAGGACAGGTCATGGGAGCAGTACTTC | many | TRBV20-1 | TRBD1 | TRBJ2-7
CASSPSSGGYNEQFF | TGTGCCAGCAGCCCGAGCTCCGGGGGCTACAATGAGCAGTTCTTC | NA | TRBV7-2 | NA | TRBJ2-1
CASSFRVPDTQYF | TGTGCCAGCAGTTTCAGGGTTCCCGATACGCAGTATTTT | many | TRBV28 | NA | TRBJ2-3
CASSRDRENEQYF | TGTGCCAGCAGCCGGGACAGGGAGAACGAGCAGTACTTC | few | TRBV12-3/TRBV12-4 | TRBD1 | TRBJ2-7
CAISETGTTKNIQYF | TGTGCCATCAGTGAAACCGGGACAACCAAAAACATTCAGTACTTC | many | TRBV10-3 | NA | TRBJ2-4
CSAISLWTSGSFYEQYF | TGCAGTGCTATATCCCTTTGGACTAGCGGGAGTTTCTACGAGCAGTACTTC | NA | TRBV20-1 | TRBD2 | TRBJ2-7
CASSLEQGEKLFF | TGTGCCAGCAGCTTAGAGCAGGGGGAAAAACTGTTTTTT | many | TRBV7-9 | NA | TRBJ1-4
CSVGGGATDTQYF | TGCAGCGTTGGCGGGGGGGCGACAGATACGCAGTATTTT | many | TRBV29-1 | TRBD2 | TRBJ2-3
CASSFRTTTDTQYF | TGTGCCAGCAGTTTCCGGACTACCACAGATACGCAGTATTTT | few | TRBV12-3/TRBV12-4 | NA | TRBJ2-3
CGAALTYEQYF | TGCGGGGCGGCCCTCACCTACGAGCAGTACTTC | few | TRBV29-1 | NA | TRBJ2-7
CASSQRQGFYEQYF | TGTGCCAGCAGTCAGCGACAGGGCTTCTACGAGCAGTACTTC | few | TRBV6-1 | TRBD1 | TRBJ2-7
CASSAMGTGAGELFF | TGTGCCAGCAGTGCAATGGGGACAGGGGCCGGGGAGCTGTTTTTT | NA | TRBV25-1 | TRBD1 | TRBJ2-2